The source of this T cell receptor beta chain is a study of blood T cell repertoires in COVID-19. Study context: PBMCs, B-cell-depleted T cells, or T cells provided the cDNA or gDNA that made up the material.

The CDR3 spans 13 residues. The germline CDR1 and CDR2 sequences are MNHEY and SVGEGT. The junction had 5 bases not matched to a gene; V was cut back by 6 bases and J by 5 bases. The table came from immunoSEQ multiplex PCR; TCRdb's copy has only in-frame clones and leaves some out. The sample lists 60,000 to 80,000 clones, around 89% occurring once. The TCR was taken from a woman aged 55 to 70 with COVID-19, enrolled during active disease. Sequenced material: peripheral blood. This chain joins TRBV6-2 or TRBV6-3 and TRBJ1-2; 8 bases line up with TRBD1. This CDR3 reads CASSKTGDYGYTF. CDR3 in DNA: TGTGCCAGCAGCAAGACAGGGGATTATGGCTACACCTTC.